This T cell receptor beta chain derives from a study of identical twins. Study-level results: Out-of-frame beta chain sequences displayed weaker excess sharing between twins.

CDR3 length: 15 amino acids. Germline assignment: CDR1 DFQATT and CDR2 SNEGSKA (reference sequence). V was pared by 2 bases and J by 4 bases, with 17 bases between. Unique molecular identifiers were present on cDNA, and template switching added a universal primer site. TCRdb reprocessed the 5' RACE reads via MiXCR and lists one record per CDR3 protein. The table records roughly 540,000 distinct CDR3 sequences, 20% to 25% of them present only once. This clonotype occurred a few times. Antigen: not known. The sample was also reused in another study, on T cells expressing NK-cell markers. As that report states: Each TCR beta repertoire originated in sorted T cells that were CD3+CD56+NKG2C+, CD3+CD56+NKG2C- or CD3+CD56-NKG2C+. Several experiments employed an anti-gamma-delta TCR antibody to confine sorting to alpha-beta TCR T cells.

The V call is TRBV20-1, the J call TRBJ1-2; D is possibly TRBD1 (5 bases). The receptor was isolated from a woman aged 18-35 years in good health. The sample was CD4+ T cells sorted from blood. The CDR3 nucleotides read TGCAGTGCTAGACTCAGCCACTTGGGGACCTATGGCTACACCTTC. Protein sequence: CSARLSHLGTYGYTF.